The 10 T cell receptor beta chains given below trace back to one sample, sequenced in a study of human T cells and chemical hapten exposure. MiXCR was run by TCRdb on the RACE reads, yielding one entry per CDR3 protein. The sample gives approximately 100,000 distinct CDR3 sequences, 9.6% of which show up once; roughly 3.5% is in the top ten. Time point meaning: pre-sensitization, week 0. The treatment here: therapeutic diphenylcyclopropenone sensitization with weekly scalp DPC. The sequences come from whole blood, collected in connection with sensitization to the hapten diphenylcyclopropenone (DPC). Every receptor here comes from a woman aged 40-49 years with alopecia areata. Some clones in this sample may be carry-over from other donors' samples.

The J gene is TRBJ2-7, the V gene TRBV27, with D perhaps TRBD1 (7 bases). This CDR3 spans 14 amino acids. Germline lookup yields CDR1 MNHEY and CDR2 SMNVEV (reference sequence). Trimming cost V 6 bases and J 0 bases, with 12 bases left between them. The CDR3 DNA reads as TGTGCCAGCAGACCAGGGGGGAGCTCCTACGAGCAGTACTTC. Encoded protein: CASRPGGSSYEQYF.

Only a few counts were recorded for this clonotype. V usage is TRBV4-3 and J usage is TRBJ2-3, with D perhaps TRBD1 or TRBD2 (6 bases each). The V end lost 0 bases, the J end lost 0 bases, and 7 bases lay between the germline ends. Germline V CDR1 and CDR2: LGHNA, YSLEER. This CDR3 region has 15 residues. The DNA of the CDR3 is TGCGCCAGCAGCCAAGAGGGGGGCAGCACAGATACGCAGTATTTT. Protein sequence: CASSQEGGSTDTQYF.

The V and J genes are TRBV4-2 and TRBJ2-1, with 9 bases matching TRBD2. V dropped 1 base and J dropped 4; count of bases not matched to a gene: 8. The germline gives CDR1 LGHNA, CDR2 YNFKEQ. CDR3 length equals 17 residues. CDR3: CASSQAGSGGPYNEQFF. CDR3 nucleotides: TGTGCCAGCAGCCAAGCGGGCAGCGGGGGGCCGTACAATGAGCAGTTCTTC.

The chain carries TRBV7-2 and TRBJ2-3; 8 nucleotides align to TRBD2. Per the germline V gene, CDR1 is SGHTA and CDR2 is FQGNSA. This CDR3 comprises 17 residues. The ends lost 10 bases at V and 2 bases at J; junction bases unmatched: 17. In DNA, the CDR3 is TGTGCCACGACACAACGGGGACGGGGGGGCATCACAGATACGCAGTATTTT. It specifies CATTQRGRGGITDTQYF.

V is TRBV4-2 and J is TRBJ2-1, with a possible D match to TRBD1 (7 bases). The V and J ends lost 0 bases and 9 bases respectively, with 18 bases between them. From germline, CDR1 is LGHNA and CDR2 YNFKEQ. The length of the CDR3 is 16 residues. The CDR3, as DNA: TGTGCCAGCAGCCAAGATCAGGCAGGGGGGCAGAGTGAGCAGTTCTTC. Translation: CASSQDQAGGQSEQFF.

This clonotype has a count of ten or more. The chain carries TRBV10-3 and TRBJ2-7, with 8 bases matching TRBD1. The V and J ends lost 6 bases and 6 bases, in that order; junction bases with no gene match: 10. The CDR3 sequence is 14 residues long. Germline CDR1 and CDR2: ENHRY and SYGVKD. CDR3 protein: CAIRSTGVESEQYF. The DNA for the CDR3 is TGTGCCATCAGGTCGACAGGGGTGGAGAGCGAGCAGTACTTC.

There are many counts of this clonotype. The chain carries TRBV6-6 and TRBJ2-7; 7 bases fit TRBD2. The J segment lost 0 bases and the V segment lost 1 base, leaving 6 bases of the junction unmatched. The CDR3 spans 16 residues. The V gene's germline CDR1 is MNHNY and CDR2 SVGAGI (reference sequence). This CDR3 reads CASSYFGGGSSYEQYF. The CDR3 coding sequence is TGTGCCAGCAGTTACTTTGGCGGGGGTTCCTCCTACGAGCAGTACTTC.

The sample holds a few counts of this clonotype. This chain uses TRBV18 with TRBJ2-3; a weak D match, TRBD1 (7 bases). Trimming removed 8 bases at V and 5 bases at J, with 14 bases between. The CDR3 is 13 amino acids. Germline V lookup: CDR1 KGHSH, CDR2 LQKENI. The chain's CDR3 is CASGQGGGDTQYF. In DNA form, the CDR3 reads TGTGCCAGCGGCCAGGGGGGCGGAGATACGCAGTATTTT.

This clonotype was recorded many times. The chain couples TRBV7-2 to TRBJ2-1; either TRBD1 or TRBD2 may fit D (6 bases each). Germline CDR1 is SGHTA and CDR2 is FQGNSA. Trimming cost V 4 bases and J 7 bases, with 20 bases left between them. This CDR3 has 16 amino acids. The CDR3 nucleotides are TGTGCCAGCAGCTATAGGGGGGCGCTTATGTGGAATGAGCAGTTCTTC. This translates into CASSYRGALMWNEQFF.

This clonotype occurred many times. The chain employs TRBV7-2 and TRBJ2-2; TRBD1 matches at 11 bases. The V gene's germline CDR1 is SGHTA and CDR2 FQGNSA. The CDR3 extends over 15 amino acids. J lost 3 bases, V lost 8 bases, and 5 bases had no gene match. The CDR3 protein is CASHGQGAYTGELFF. Here the CDR3 DNA reads TGTGCCAGCCACGGACAGGGGGCTTACACCGGGGAGCTGTTTTTT.